A single sample gave rise to the 6 T cell receptor beta chains below, sequenced in a study of beta chain features in type 1 diabetes listed by TCRdb under 2018. Study-level results and caveats: A moderate but significant shortening of TCRB CDR3 length was observed in type 1 diabetes patients in all four CD4+ subsets.

These receptors are not linked to any known antigen. The library was generated by the immunoSEQ multiplex PCR assay. The entire isolated RNA was reverse transcribed using the High Capacity cDNA Reverse Transcription Kit, and thus expressed TCRB transcripts were sequenced. The immuneACCESS repertoire file appears here via TCRdb, limited to in-frame rearrangements. These files lack a portion of the clones; in checked studies, under half of the deficit traces to unresolved V genes, and the cause of the others is not known. Counted in this sample were 300,000 to 450,000 clones; around 9.6% of them appeared once. Together, the top ten hold approximately 0.6% of the sample. Sequences were obtained from central memory CD4+ T cells from blood. The origin of the receptors is a young man with type 1 diabetes.

The chain combines TRBV6-4 with TRBJ2-3; D assignment may be TRBD1 or TRBD2 (5 bases each). This CDR3 comprises 14 residues. V lost 0 bases, J lost 2 bases, and 6 bases lay in between. Germline V gene data show CDR1 as MRHNA and CDR2 as SNTAGT. In nucleotides, the CDR3 is TGTGCCAGCAGTGACTCTGGGACCACAGATACGCAGTATTTT. Amino acids: CASSDSGTTDTQYF.

This clone has a handful of counts. This chain uses TRBV30 with TRBJ1-4; a weak D match, TRBD1 (5 bases). V lost 1 base and J 4 bases, leaving 7 bases between the germline ends. The CDR3 contains 13 residues. Germline V gives CDR1 GTSNPN, CDR2 SVGIG (reference sequence). The CDR3, as DNA: TGTGCCTGGAGTGCAGGGATTAATGAAAAACTGTTTTTT. Translated: CAWSAGINEKLFF.

This clone was recorded a few times. This rearrangement joins TRBV9 to TRBJ2-3; 12 bases align to TRBD2. CDR1 and CDR2 (germline): SGDLS, YYNGEE. The CDR3 has 17 residues. Trimming cost V 0 bases and J 3 bases; bases outside gene matches: 5. DNA of the CDR3: TGTGCCAGCAGCGTAGCTAGCGGGAGGGCCTTGACAGATACGCAGTATTTT. Translated: CASSVASGRALTDTQYF.

This clone was observed once. A read error may produce the germline difference seen at one junction end. The chain recombines TRBV11-3 with TRBJ2-1, with TRBD2 identical over 7 bases. Germline V gives CDR1 SGHNT, CDR2 YENEEA. The CDR3 spans 14 residues. CDR3 protein: CTSGVGGSRDEQFF. CDR3 DNA: TGTACCAGCGGTGTGGGCGGGAGTAGAGATGAGCAGTTCTTC.

V is TRBV14 and J is TRBJ1-5; perhaps TRBD1 as D (5 bases). The length of the CDR3 is 16 residues. Germline V CDR1 and CDR2: SGHDN, FVKESK. Deletions cut 1 base from V and 6 bases from J, with 16 bases between. CDR3 residues: CASSQGGGKASQPQHF. DNA of the CDR3: TGTGCCAGCAGCCAAGGGGGGGGGAAGGCGAGTCAGCCCCAGCATTTT.

At least ten counts were recorded for this clone. The chain recombines TRBV7-2 with TRBJ2-1, with D maybe TRBD1 (6 bases). This CDR3 has 12 amino acids. Germline CDR1 reads SGHTA; CDR2 reads FQGNSA. The V end lost 4 bases, the J end lost 6 bases, and 7 bases lay between the germline ends. CDR3 sequence reads: CASSSDSNEQFF. CDR3 coding DNA: TGTGCCAGCAGCTCGGACAGCAATGAGCAGTTCTTC.